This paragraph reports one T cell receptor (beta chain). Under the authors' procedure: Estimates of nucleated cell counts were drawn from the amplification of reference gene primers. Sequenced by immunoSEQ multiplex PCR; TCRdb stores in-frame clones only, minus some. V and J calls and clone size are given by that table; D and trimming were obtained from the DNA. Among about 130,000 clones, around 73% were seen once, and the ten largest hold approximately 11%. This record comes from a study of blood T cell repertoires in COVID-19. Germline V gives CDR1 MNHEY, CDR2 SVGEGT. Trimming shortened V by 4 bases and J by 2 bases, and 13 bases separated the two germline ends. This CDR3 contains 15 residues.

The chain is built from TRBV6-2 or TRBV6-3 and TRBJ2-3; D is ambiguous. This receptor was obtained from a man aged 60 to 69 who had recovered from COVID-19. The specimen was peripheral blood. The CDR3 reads CASSSSGLPTDTQYF. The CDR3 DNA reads TGTGCCAGCAGTTCCTCCGGTCTGCCCACAGATACGCAGTATTTT.